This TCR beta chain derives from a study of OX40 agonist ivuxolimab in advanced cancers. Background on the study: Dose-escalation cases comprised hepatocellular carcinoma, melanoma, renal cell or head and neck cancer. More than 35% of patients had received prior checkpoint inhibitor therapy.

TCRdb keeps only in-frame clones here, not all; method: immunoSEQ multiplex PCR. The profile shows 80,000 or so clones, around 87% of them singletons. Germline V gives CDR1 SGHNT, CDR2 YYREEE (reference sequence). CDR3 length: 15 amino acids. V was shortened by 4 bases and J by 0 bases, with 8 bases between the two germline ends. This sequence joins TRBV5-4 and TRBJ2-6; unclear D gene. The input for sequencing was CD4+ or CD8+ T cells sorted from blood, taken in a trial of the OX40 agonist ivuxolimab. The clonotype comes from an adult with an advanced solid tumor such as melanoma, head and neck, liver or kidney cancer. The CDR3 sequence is CASSPPYSGANVLTF. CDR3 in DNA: TGTGCCAGCAGCCCTCCCTACTCTGGGGCCAACGTCCTGACTTTC.